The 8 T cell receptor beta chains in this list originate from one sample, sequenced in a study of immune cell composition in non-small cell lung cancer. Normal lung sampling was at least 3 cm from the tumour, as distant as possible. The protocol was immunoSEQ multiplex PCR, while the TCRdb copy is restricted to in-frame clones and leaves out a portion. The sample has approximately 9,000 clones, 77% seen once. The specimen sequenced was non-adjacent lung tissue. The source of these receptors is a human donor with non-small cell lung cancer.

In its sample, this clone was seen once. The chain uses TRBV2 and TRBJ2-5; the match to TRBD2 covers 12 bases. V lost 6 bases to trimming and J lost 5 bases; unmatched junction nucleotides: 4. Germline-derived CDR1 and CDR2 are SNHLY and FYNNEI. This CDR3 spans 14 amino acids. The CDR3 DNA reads TGTGCCAGCAGGTCTAGCGGGGGGGCCGAGACCCAGTACTTC. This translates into CASRSSGGAETQYF. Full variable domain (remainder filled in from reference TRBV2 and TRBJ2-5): EPEVTQTPSHQVTQMGQEVILRCVPISNHLYFYWYRQILGQKVEFLVSFYNNEISEKSEIFDDQFSVERPDGSNFTLKIRSTKLEDSAMYFCASRSSGGAETQYFGPGTRLLVL.

Here the CDR3 DNA reads TGCGCCAGCAGCTTGCGGGACAGGGGATCCTACGAGCAGTACTTC. Translated, it gives CASSLRDRGSYEQYF. The chain couples TRBV5-1 to TRBJ2-7; TRBD1 matches at 10 bases. V lost 1 base to trimming and J lost 1 base; unmatched junction nucleotides: 2. CDR3 length: 15 residues. Germline CDR1 SGHRS, CDR2 YFSETQ.

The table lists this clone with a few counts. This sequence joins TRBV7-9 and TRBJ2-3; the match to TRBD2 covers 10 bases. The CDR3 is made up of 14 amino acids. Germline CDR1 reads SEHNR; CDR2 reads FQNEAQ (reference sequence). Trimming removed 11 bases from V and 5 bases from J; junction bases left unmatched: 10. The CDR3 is CAAQAGGVQDTQYF. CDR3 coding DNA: TGTGCCGCCCAAGCGGGAGGGGTTCAAGATACGCAGTATTTT.

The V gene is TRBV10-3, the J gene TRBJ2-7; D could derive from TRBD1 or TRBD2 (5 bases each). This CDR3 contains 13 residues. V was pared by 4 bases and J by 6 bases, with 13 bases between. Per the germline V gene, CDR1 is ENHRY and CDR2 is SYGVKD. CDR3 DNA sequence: TGTGCCATCAGTGGGGATACGGGGACCGAGCAGTACTTC. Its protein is CAISGDTGTEQYF.

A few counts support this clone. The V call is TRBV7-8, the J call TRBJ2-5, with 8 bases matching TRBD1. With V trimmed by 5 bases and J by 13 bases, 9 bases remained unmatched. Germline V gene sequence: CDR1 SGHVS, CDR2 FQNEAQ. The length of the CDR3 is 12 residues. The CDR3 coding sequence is TGTGCCAGCAGCCCCCGGGACAGGTTTTGGTACTTC. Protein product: CASSPRDRFWYF.

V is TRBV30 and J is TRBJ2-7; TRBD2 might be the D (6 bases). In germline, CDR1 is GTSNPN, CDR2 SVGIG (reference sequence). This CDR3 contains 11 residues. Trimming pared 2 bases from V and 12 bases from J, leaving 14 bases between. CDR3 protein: CAWSTQTSAYF. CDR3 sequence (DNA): TGTGCCTGGAGTACCCAGACTAGTGCGTACTTC.

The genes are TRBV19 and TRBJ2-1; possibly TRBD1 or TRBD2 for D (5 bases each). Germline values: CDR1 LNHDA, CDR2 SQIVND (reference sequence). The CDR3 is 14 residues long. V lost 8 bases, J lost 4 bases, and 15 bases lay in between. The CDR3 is CASSSGGFYNEQFF. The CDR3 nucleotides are TGTGCCAGTTCAAGTGGGGGATTTTACAATGAGCAGTTCTTC. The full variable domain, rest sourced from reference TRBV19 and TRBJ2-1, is DGGITQSPKYLFRKEGQNVTLSCEQNLNHDAMYWYRQDPGQGLRLIYYSQIVNDFQKGDIAEGYSVSREKKESFPLTVTSAQKNPTAFYLCASSSGGFYNEQFFGPGTRLTVL.

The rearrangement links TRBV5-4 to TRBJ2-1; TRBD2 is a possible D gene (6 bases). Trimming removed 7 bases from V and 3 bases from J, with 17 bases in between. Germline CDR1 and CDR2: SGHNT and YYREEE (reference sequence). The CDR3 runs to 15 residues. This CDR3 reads CASFPLGRDYNEQFF. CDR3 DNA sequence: TGTGCCAGCTTCCCCTTGGGGCGGGACTACAATGAGCAGTTCTTC.